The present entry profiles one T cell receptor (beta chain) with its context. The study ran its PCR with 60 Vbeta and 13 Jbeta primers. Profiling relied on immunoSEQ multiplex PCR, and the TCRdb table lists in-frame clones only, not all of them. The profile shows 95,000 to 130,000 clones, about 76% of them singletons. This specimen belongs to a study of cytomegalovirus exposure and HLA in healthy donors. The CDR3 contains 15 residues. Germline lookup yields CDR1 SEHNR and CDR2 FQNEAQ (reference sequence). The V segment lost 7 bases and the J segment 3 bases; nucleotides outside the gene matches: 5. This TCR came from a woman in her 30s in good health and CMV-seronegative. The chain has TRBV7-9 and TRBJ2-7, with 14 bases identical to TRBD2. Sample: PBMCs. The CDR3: CASTPGLAGVYEQYF. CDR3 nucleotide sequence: TGTGCCAGCACCCCGGGACTAGCGGGGGTCTACGAGCAGTACTTC.